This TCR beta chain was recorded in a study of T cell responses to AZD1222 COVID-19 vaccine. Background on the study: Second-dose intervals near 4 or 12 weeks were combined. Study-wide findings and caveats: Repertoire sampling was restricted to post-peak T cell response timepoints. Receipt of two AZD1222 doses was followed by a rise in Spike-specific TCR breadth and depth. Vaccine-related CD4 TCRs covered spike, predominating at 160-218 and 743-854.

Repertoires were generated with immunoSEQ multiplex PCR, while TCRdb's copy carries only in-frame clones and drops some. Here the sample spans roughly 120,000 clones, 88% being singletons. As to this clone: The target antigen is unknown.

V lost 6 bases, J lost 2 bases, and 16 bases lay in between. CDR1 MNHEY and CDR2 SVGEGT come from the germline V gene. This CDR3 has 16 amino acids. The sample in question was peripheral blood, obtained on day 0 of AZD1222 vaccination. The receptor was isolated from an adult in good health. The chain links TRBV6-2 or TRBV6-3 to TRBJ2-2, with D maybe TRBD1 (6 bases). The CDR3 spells CASSPMRTANTGELFF. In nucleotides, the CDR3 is TGTGCCAGCAGCCCCATGAGGACAGCCAACACCGGGGAGCTGTTTTTT.